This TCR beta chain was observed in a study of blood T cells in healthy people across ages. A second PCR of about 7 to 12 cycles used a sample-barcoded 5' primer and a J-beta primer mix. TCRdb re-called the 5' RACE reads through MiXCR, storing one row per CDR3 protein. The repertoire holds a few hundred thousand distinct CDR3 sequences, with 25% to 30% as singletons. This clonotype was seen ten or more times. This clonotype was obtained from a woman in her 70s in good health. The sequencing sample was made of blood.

The CDR3: CASREKGQGGYTQYF. CDR3 sequence (DNA): TGTGCCAGCAGAGAGAAGGGACAGGGCGGTTATACGCAGTATTTT. V is TRBV5-6 and J is TRBJ2-3, with 9 bases lining up with TRBD1. The CDR3 sequence is 15 residues long. V lost 5 bases, J lost 7 bases, and 11 bases stayed unmatched. The germline CDR1 and CDR2 sequences are SGHDT and YYEEEE.